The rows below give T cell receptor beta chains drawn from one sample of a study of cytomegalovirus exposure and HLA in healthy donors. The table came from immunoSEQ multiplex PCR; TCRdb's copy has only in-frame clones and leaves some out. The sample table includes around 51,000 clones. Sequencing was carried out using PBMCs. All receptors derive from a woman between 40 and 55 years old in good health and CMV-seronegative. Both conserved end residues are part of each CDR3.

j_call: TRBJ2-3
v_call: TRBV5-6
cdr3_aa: CASSLVDALEDTQYF

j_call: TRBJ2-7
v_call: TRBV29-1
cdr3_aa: CSARDRVYEQYF

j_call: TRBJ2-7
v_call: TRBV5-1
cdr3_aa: CASSSGQGYEQYF

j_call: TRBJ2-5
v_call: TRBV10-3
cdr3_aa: CAISELRRESAETQYF

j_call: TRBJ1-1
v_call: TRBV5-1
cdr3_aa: CASSLALGGRNTEAFF

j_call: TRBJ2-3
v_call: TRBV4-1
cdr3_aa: CASSQDPGSTDTQYF

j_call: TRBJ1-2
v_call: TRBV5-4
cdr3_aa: CASSLTGQGAGGYTF

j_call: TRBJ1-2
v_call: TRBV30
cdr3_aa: CAGYRVPYGYTF

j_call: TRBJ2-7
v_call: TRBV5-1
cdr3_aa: CASGSGSGYEQYF

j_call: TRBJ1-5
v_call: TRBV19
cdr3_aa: CASSIGEGDVFYQPQHF